The source of this T cell receptor (beta chain) is a study of T cell responses to AZD1222 COVID-19 vaccine. Study observations and caveats: All repertoire sampling was performed exclusively after the peak T cell response. Targets within unmutated variant regions were reportedly found for nearly half of spike-specific TCRs. Most donors were white British and more were female, and clonal diversity was possibly underestimated.

The method was immunoSEQ multiplex PCR; TCRdb's version includes in-frame clones alone and lacks a portion of them. The top ten clones hold about 10% of a sample with roughly 120,000 clones, roughly 90% of them seen once. Note on this clone: Its antigen is currently unknown.

V was shortened by 2 bases and J by 6 bases, with 9 bases between the two germline ends. The germline V gene encodes CDR1 SGHTA and CDR2 FQGNSA. This CDR3 region has 13 residues. This chain uses TRBV7-2 with TRBJ2-3; unclear D gene. The starting material was peripheral blood, obtained on day 0 of AZD1222 vaccination. The sequence was obtained from an adult in good health. In nucleotides, the CDR3 is TGTGCCAGCAGCTTAACCCGTAGGGATACGCAGTATTTT. This sequence encodes CASSLTRRDTQYF.